These 24 T cell receptor beta chains originate from one sample sequenced in a study of breast tumors, draining lymph nodes, adjacent tissues. TCRdb reprocessed the multiplex PCR reads via MiXCR and lists one record per CDR3 protein. This sample has tens of thousands of distinct CDR3 sequences, with around 28% found just once. Samples came from axillary lymph nodes draining the breast cancer. Input material: axillary lymph node tissue. These receptors were collected from a female donor with breast cancer. Some clones in this sample may be carry-over from other donors' samples.

A note on this clonotype: It may be a read error: a sequence one base away is much more abundant. V gene TRBV6-2 or TRBV6-3 combines with J gene TRBJ1-2; D gene unclear. Trimming took 6 bases from V and 3 from J, leaving 14 bases between them. The CDR3 length is 14 residues. CDR1 is MNHEY, CDR2 SVGEGT, per germline. The CDR3 region has the DNA TGTGCCAGCAGCCACGGACCCCCTGACTATGGCTACACCTTC. Translated: CASSHGPPDYGYTF.

This clonotype has a count of ten or more. V usage is TRBV20-1 and J usage is TRBJ1-2, with 9 bases aligning to TRBD1. Germline V CDR1 and CDR2: DFQATT, SNEGSKA (reference sequence). There are 13 residues in the CDR3. Trimming at V came to 6 bases and at J to 4 bases, leaving 6 bases not matched to a gene. In DNA form, the CDR3 reads TGCAGTGCAAGGGACAGGGACGGCTATGGCTACACCTTC. Its translation is CSARDRDGYGYTF.

With regard to this clonotype: A read error may explain this, as a much larger clone is one base away. Because the CDR3 is missing its conserved closing phenylalanine or tryptophan, this is likely a read error. The V gene is TRBV6-5, the J gene TRBJ1-3; 7 bases line up with TRBD1. Trimming removed 2 bases from V and 3 bases from J; junction bases left unmatched: 1. The length of the CDR3 is 14 residues. Germline loops: CDR1 MNHEY, CDR2 SVGAGI. The CDR3 nucleotides read TGTGCCAGCAGTTACGGACAGGATGGAAACACCATATATCTT. It translates to CASSYGQDGNTIYL.

Points on this clonotype: This may be a read error: a much more frequent sequence differs by one nucleotide. It is likely a read error, because the conserved phenylalanine at the end of the CDR3 is missing. The V call is TRBV7-2, the J call TRBJ1-1, with unresolved D. Trimming took off 6 bases at V and 6 bases at J, with 11 bases between the two ends. This CDR3 contains 12 residues. Germline V gene data show CDR1 as SGHTA and CDR2 as FQGNSA. The CDR3 is CASSQDLPEAFS. Here the CDR3 DNA reads TGTGCCAGCAGTCAGGACCTACCTGAAGCTTTCTCT.

The count of this clonotype is one. One end of the junction fails to match germline, which may point to a read error. J is TRBJ2-5 and V is TRBV10-3; 7 nucleotides match TRBD2. Germline CDR1 and CDR2: ENHRY and SYGVKD. This CDR3 has 18 residues. The CDR3 DNA is TGCGCCATCAGTGAGTCGAGGTTTCCGGGGGGTAATTTGAAGACCCAGTACTTC. It is translated as CAISESRFPGGNLKTQYF.

The V call is TRBV29-1, the J call TRBJ2-3; 7 bases are a match to TRBD2. Trimming removed 4 bases from V and 6 bases from J; junction bases left unmatched: 10. Germline V lookup: CDR1 SQVTM, CDR2 ANQGSEA. The CDR3 is made up of 14 amino acids. The CDR3 spells CSVAYSGPRDTQYF. CDR3 sequence (DNA): TGCAGCGTTGCCTATAGCGGGCCTCGGGATACGCAGTATTTT.

This clonotype appeared a few times. A read error is possible here, since a much larger clone lies one base away. The chain combines TRBV20-1 with TRBJ2-5; D possibly corresponds to TRBD2 (5 bases). The germline V gene has CDR1 DFQATT and CDR2 SNEGSKA (reference sequence). CDR3 length: 17 amino acids. V was trimmed by 6 bases and J by 3 bases, leaving 26 bases between them. This chain's CDR3 is CSARLRLGSASKETQYF. The CDR3 region has the DNA TGCAGTGCCCGACTCCGGCTGGGTAGCGCGAGCAAAGAGACCCAGTACTTC.

In its sample, this clonotype was seen many times. CDR3 in amino acids: CASSIDLTLHF. The DNA for the CDR3 is TGTGCCAGCTCCATTGACCTCACCCTCCACTTT. The chain carries TRBV3-1 and TRBJ1-6; the D is unclear. Trimming removed 8 bases from V and 14 bases from J, with 13 bases in between. The CDR3 sequence is 11 residues long. The V gene's germline CDR1 is LGHDT and CDR2 YNNKEL (reference sequence).

At least ten counts were recorded for this clonotype. The gene calls are TRBV4-2 and TRBJ1-2, with D uncertain. This CDR3 has 16 amino acids. Germline assignment: CDR1 LGHNA and CDR2 YNFKEQ. The V and J ends lost 0 bases and 0 bases respectively, with 11 bases between them. The CDR3 here is CASSQDRQPANYGYTF. CDR3 nucleotides: TGTGCCAGCAGCCAAGATAGGCAACCAGCTAACTATGGCTACACCTTC.

This clonotype showed up just a few times. V and J are TRBV5-8 and TRBJ1-1, with D uncertain. Trimming pared 4 bases from V and 8 bases from J, leaving 12 bases between. Germline assignment: CDR1 SGHTS and CDR2 YDEGEE. The CDR3 covers 12 residues. CDR3 bases: TGTGCCAGCAGCCTGTTGACTGGAGAAGCTTTCTTT. Amino acids: CASSLLTGEAFF. The whole variable domain, remainder taken from reference TRBV5-8 and TRBJ1-1, is EAGVTQSPTHLIKTRGQQATLRCSPISGHTSVYWYQQALGLGLQFLLWYDEGEERNRGNFPPRFSGRQFPNYSSELNVNALELEDSALYLCASSLLTGEAFFGQGTRLTVV.

There are many counts of this clonotype. The chain couples TRBV2 to TRBJ2-7, with D perhaps TRBD2 (6 bases). Per the germline V gene, CDR1 is SNHLY and CDR2 is FYNNEI. The CDR3 has 15 amino acids. The V and J ends lost 0 bases and 2 bases respectively, with 11 bases between them. DNA for the CDR3: TGTGCCAGCAGTGAAGCGCCGGGACTGACCTACGAGCAGTACTTC. Its translation is CASSEAPGLTYEQYF.

The chain employs TRBV20-1 and TRBJ1-1; D might be TRBD1 (5 bases). The V gene lost 1 base and the J gene lost 1 base, with 7 bases spanning the gap. CDR3 length equals 13 residues. Germline V gene lookup returns CDR1 DFQATT and CDR2 SNEGSKA (reference sequence). The CDR3 sequence: CSARGGGNTEAFF. CDR3 DNA: TGCAGTGCTAGAGGGGGCGGGAACACTGAAGCTTTCTTT.

This chain uses TRBV7-3 with TRBJ2-7; 13 bases agree with TRBD2. The V segment lost 5 bases and the J segment 9 bases; nucleotides outside the gene matches: 10. CDR1 is SGHTA and CDR2 is FQGTGA in the germline V gene. This CDR3 is built from 15 residues. CDR3 sequence: CASSAGTSGIGGQYF. CDR3 nucleotide sequence: TGTGCCAGCAGCGCCGGGACTAGCGGGATTGGGGGGCAGTACTTC.

Details on this clonotype: Since a much larger clone is just one base distant, this may be a read error. The chain couples TRBV28 to TRBJ1-2, with D possibly TRBD1 on 5 matching bases. Per germline, CDR1 MDHEN and CDR2 SYDVKM. This CDR3 has 12 residues. Trimming took off 8 bases at V and 6 bases at J, with 13 bases between the two ends. The CDR3, as DNA: TGTGCCAGCGGTCAGGGCCCCCATGGCTACACCTTC. Its protein product is CASGQGPHGYTF.

This clonotype has a count of ten or more. The chain couples TRBV5-1 to TRBJ2-7; perhaps TRBD2 as D (5 bases). This CDR3 is built from 14 residues. The V end lost 0 bases, the J end lost 2 bases, and 9 bases lay between the germline ends. From germline, CDR1 is SGHRS and CDR2 YFSETQ. Written as DNA, the CDR3 is TGCGCCAGCAGCTTGGGCGGGCTGACCTACGAGCAGTACTTC. Its protein is CASSLGGLTYEQYF. Full variable domain (missing parts from reference TRBV5-1 and TRBJ2-7): KAGVTQTPRYLIKTRGQQVTLSCSPISGHRSVSWYQQTPGQGLQFLFEYFSETQRNKGNFPGRFSGRQFSNSRSEMNVSTLELGDSALYLCASSLGGLTYEQYFGPGTRLTVT.

This clonotype appeared many times. This may come from a read error, since a much larger clone is one base off. J is TRBJ2-1 and V is TRBV20-1; 14 bases line up with TRBD2. V was pared by 3 bases and J by 10 bases, with 5 bases of the junction left unmatched. This CDR3 has 14 amino acids. Per germline, CDR1 DFQATT and CDR2 SNEGSKA (reference sequence). DNA of the CDR3: TGCAGTGCTAGGGGACTAGCGGGAGTAACGGAGCAGTTCTTC. Translation gives CSARGLAGVTEQFF.

Ten or more counts support this clonotype. The V call is TRBV20-1, the J call TRBJ2-5, with D unclear. The V end lost 3 bases, the J end lost 5 bases, and 10 bases lay between the germline ends. This CDR3 is 12 amino acids long. Looked up from germline, CDR1 is DFQATT and CDR2 is SNEGSKA (reference sequence). DNA of the CDR3: TGCAGTGCTAGGTCAGGATTGGAGACCCAGTACTTC. Its translation is CSARSGLETQYF.

There are many counts of this clonotype. CDR3 in DNA: TGTGCCAGCAGTGGACTAGCAGATGGCGAGCAGTACTTC. This encodes CASSGLADGEQYF. The chain links TRBV9 to TRBJ2-7, with 8 bases matching TRBD2. Unmatched junction bases numbered 7, after V lost 5 bases and J lost 6 bases. There are 13 residues in the CDR3. CDR1 SGDLS and CDR2 YYNGEE come from the germline V gene.

At least ten counts were recorded for this clonotype. The chain employs TRBV29-1 and TRBJ2-7; tentative D call: TRBD2 (5 bases). The CDR3 totals 14 residues. Germline V CDR1 and CDR2: SQVTM, ANQGSEA. V lost 5 bases and J lost 6, with 20 bases in between. In DNA, the CDR3 is TGCAGCGTTCGCCTTTACGTCGGGGATAGCGAGCAGTACTTC. It yields the protein CSVRLYVGDSEQYF.

This clonotype has just one count. The V call is TRBV7-2, the J call TRBJ1-6; tentative D call: TRBD1 (6 bases). The V gene lost 4 bases and the J gene lost 13 bases, with 14 bases spanning the gap. Germline-derived CDR1 and CDR2 are SGHTA and FQGNSA. This CDR3 is built from 13 residues. CDR3 protein: CASSSGAGSPLHF. CDR3 nucleotide sequence: TGTGCCAGCAGCTCGGGGGCTGGTTCCCCCCTCCACTTT.

CDR3 nucleotides: TGTGCCAGCAGCTTAGGGTGGAGGGATTTCCCCCTCCACTTT. Amino acids: CASSLGWRDFPLHF. The gene calls are TRBV7-9 and TRBJ1-6; D gene ambiguous. CDR3 size: 14 residues. The V gene lost 1 base and the J gene lost 13 bases, with 14 bases spanning the gap. Germline V gene data show CDR1 as SEHNR and CDR2 as FQNEAQ (reference sequence). Combining the CDR3 with reference TRBV7-9 and TRBJ1-6 gives the whole variable domain DTGVSQNPRHKITKRGQNVTFRCDPISEHNRLYWYRQTLGQGPEFLTYFQNEAQLEKSRLLSDRFSAERPKGSFSTLEIQRTEQGDSAMYLCASSLGWRDFPLHFGNGTRLTVT.

The chain couples TRBV20-1 to TRBJ2-7, with 14 positions matching TRBD2. Germline CDR1 and CDR2: DFQATT and SNEGSKA (reference sequence). CDR3 size: 18 residues. The junction had 11 bases not matched to a gene; V was cut back by 2 bases and J by 2 bases. The CDR3 here is CSARTMTSGRGRAYEQYF. The CDR3 nucleotides are TGCAGTGCTAGAACCATGACTAGCGGGAGGGGGAGGGCCTACGAGCAGTACTTC.

A remark on this clonotype: A much larger clone differs from this one at a single base, so this may be a read error. This chain connects TRBV12-3 or TRBV12-4 to TRBJ2-1; 8 nucleotides match TRBD1. The CDR3 length is 15 residues. The V and J ends lost 6 bases and 0 bases, in that order; junction bases with no gene match: 4. As DNA, the CDR3 is TGTGCCAGCAGCCACACAGGGGGCTCCTACAATGAGCAGTTCTTC. This translates into CASSHTGGSYNEQFF.

This clonotype was detected many times. The chain recombines TRBV3-1 with TRBJ1-5, with 7 positions matching TRBD1. The J segment lost 4 bases and the V segment lost 0 bases, leaving 3 bases of the junction unmatched. The germline gives CDR1 LGHDT, CDR2 YNNKEL (reference sequence). There are 15 residues in the CDR3. The CDR3 here is CASSQDPTGNQPQHF. DNA for the CDR3: TGTGCCAGCAGCCAAGATCCGACAGGGAATCAGCCCCAGCATTTT.